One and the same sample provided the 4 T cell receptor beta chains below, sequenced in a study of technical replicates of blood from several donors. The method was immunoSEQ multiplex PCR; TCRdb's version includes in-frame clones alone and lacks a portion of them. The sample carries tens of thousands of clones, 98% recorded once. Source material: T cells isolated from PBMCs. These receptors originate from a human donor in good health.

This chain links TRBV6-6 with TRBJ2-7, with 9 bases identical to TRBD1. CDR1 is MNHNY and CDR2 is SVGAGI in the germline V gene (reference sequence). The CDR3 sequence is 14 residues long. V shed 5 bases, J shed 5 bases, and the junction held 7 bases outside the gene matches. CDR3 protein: CASSPRTGVDEQYF. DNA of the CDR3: TGTGCCAGCAGTCCCCGGACAGGGGTCGACGAGCAGTACTTC.

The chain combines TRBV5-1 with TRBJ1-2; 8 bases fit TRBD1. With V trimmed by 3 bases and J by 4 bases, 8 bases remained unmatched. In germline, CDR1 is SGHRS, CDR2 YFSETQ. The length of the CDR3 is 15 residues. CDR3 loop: CASSSGTGHFYGYTF. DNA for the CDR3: TGCGCCAGCAGCTCGGGGACAGGCCACTTCTATGGCTACACCTTC.

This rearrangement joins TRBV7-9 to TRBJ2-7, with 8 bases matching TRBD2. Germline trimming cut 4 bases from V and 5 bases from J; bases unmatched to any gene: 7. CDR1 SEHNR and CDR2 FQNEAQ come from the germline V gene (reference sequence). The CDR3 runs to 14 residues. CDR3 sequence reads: CASSSEREFDEQYF. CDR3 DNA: TGTGCCAGCAGCTCCGAGCGGGAGTTTGACGAGCAGTACTTC.

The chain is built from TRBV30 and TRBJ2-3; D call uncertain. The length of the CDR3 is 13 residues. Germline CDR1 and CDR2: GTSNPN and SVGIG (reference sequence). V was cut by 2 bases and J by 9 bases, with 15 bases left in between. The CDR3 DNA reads TGTGCCTGGAGTATCCCGTTGTTACAAACGCAGTATTTT. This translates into CAWSIPLLQTQYF. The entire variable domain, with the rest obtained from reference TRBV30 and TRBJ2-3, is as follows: SQTIHQWPATLVQPVGSPLSLECTVEGTSNPNLYWYRQAAGRGLQLLFYSVGIGQISSEVPQNLSASRPQDRQFILSSKKLLLSDSGFYLCAWSIPLLQTQYFGPGTRLTVL.